The 19 T cell receptor beta chains below come from one sample, sequenced in a study of breast tumors, draining lymph nodes, adjacent tissues. TCRdb analysed the multiplex PCR reads with MiXCR anew, one entry per CDR3 protein. This repertoire shows 200,000 to 250,000 distinct CDR3 sequences, about 34% found once; its top ten account for approximately 3.7%. Samples came from axillary lymph nodes draining the breast cancer. Material for sequencing was axillary lymph node tissue. The receptors derive from a female donor with breast cancer. Some clones in this sample may be carry-over from other donors' samples.

The chain recombines TRBV7-6 with TRBJ2-6; D tentatively fits TRBD1 or TRBD2 (6 bases each). CDR3 length: 15 residues. V dropped 11 bases and J dropped 4 bases, with 18 bases sitting between them. From germline, CDR1 is SGHVS and CDR2 FNYEAQ. CDR3: CAASGAEGGANVLTF. For the CDR3, the DNA is TGTGCCGCCTCGGGGGCGGAGGGGGGGGCCAACGTCCTGACTTTC.

Details on this clonotype: The junction does not match germline at one end; this may be a read error. This rearrangement joins TRBV11-3 to TRBJ2-2; 14 nucleotides line up with TRBD2. From germline, CDR1 is SGHNT and CDR2 YENEEA. The CDR3 consists of 16 residues. In DNA form, the CDR3 reads TGTGCCAGCAGCTGGACTAGCGGGAGGAGCACCGAGGAGCTGTTTTTT. It is translated as CASSWTSGRSTEELFF.

This clonotype was seen repeatedly, ten times or more. The chain recombines TRBV20-1 with TRBJ2-2, with 7 bases that match TRBD1. CDR1 and CDR2 from the germline V gene are DFQATT and SNEGSKA (reference sequence). This CDR3 contains 14 residues. Germline trimming cut 3 bases from V and 5 bases from J; bases unmatched to any gene: 6. Here the CDR3 reads CSASYRGGTGELFF. DNA of the CDR3: TGCAGTGCTAGTTACAGGGGTGGGACCGGGGAGCTGTTTTTT.

V usage is TRBV20-1 and J usage is TRBJ2-2; D unclear. Germline V gene sequence: CDR1 DFQATT, CDR2 SNEGSKA (reference sequence). The CDR3 loop spans 13 amino acids. Trimming removed 0 bases at V and 7 bases at J, with 9 bases between. Written as DNA, the CDR3 is TGCAGTGCTAGAGATGGTGGGATCGGGGAGCTGTTTTTT. Protein sequence: CSARDGGIGELFF.

The gene calls are TRBV4-1 and TRBJ2-5; 9 bases are shared with TRBD1. Trimming cost V 3 bases and J 5 bases; bases outside gene matches: 22. The CDR3 length is 20 residues. Germline V CDR1 and CDR2: MGHRA, YSYEKL. CDR3: CASSQGLYMGTGGALETQYF. The DNA of the CDR3 is TGCGCCAGCAGCCAGGGCCTGTATATGGGAACAGGGGGCGCGTTGGAGACCCAGTACTTC.

This clonotype was seen only a few times. This sequence joins TRBV6-2 or TRBV6-3 and TRBJ2-1; D gene unclear. V was cut by 0 bases and J by 7 bases, with 10 bases left in between. The CDR3 length is 14 residues. CDR1 MNHEY and CDR2 SVGEGT come from the germline V gene. This CDR3 is CASSYSNLGNEQFF. The CDR3 nucleotides are TGTGCCAGCAGTTACTCGAATCTTGGGAATGAGCAGTTCTTC.

The chain recombines TRBV9 with TRBJ1-2; TRBD1 aligns across 7 bases. Trimming took 4 bases from V and 12 from J; bases not matched to a gene: 21. The CDR3 length is 16 residues. CDR1 is SGDLS and CDR2 is YYNGEE in the germline V gene. This chain's CDR3 is CASSQQGRGRGLVNTF. CDR3 bases: TGTGCCAGCAGCCAACAAGGGAGGGGGCGGGGGTTGGTCAACACCTTC.

Turning to this clonotype: This may be a read error: a much more frequent sequence differs by one nucleotide. The rearrangement links TRBV12-3 or TRBV12-4 to TRBJ2-1; unclear D gene. This CDR3 region has 14 residues. V was clipped by 3 bases and J by 5 bases, with 11 bases between them. The CDR3 loop is CASSFRPNNNEQFF. The CDR3 DNA is TGTGCCAGCAGTTTCAGGCCCAACAACAATGAGCAGTTCTTC.

This clonotype was seen at least ten times. The chain couples TRBV30 to TRBJ1-3, with D possibly matching TRBD1 (5 bases). V was clipped by 0 bases and J by 9 bases, with 12 bases between them. The CDR3 extends over 13 amino acids. Germline assignment: CDR1 GTSNPN and CDR2 SVGIG (reference sequence). CDR3 DNA: TGTGCCTGGAGTGTAGCCTGGGGCCCCACCATATATTTT. Its translation: CAWSVAWGPTIYF.

This clonotype was counted ten times or more. The genes are TRBV7-6 and TRBJ2-1; tentative D call: TRBD2 (6 bases). Trimming took off 5 bases at V and 0 bases at J, with 14 bases between the two ends. CDR1 and CDR2 (germline): SGHVS, FNYEAQ. The CDR3 sequence is 16 residues long. This chain's CDR3 is CASSAQTGSSYNEQFF. The CDR3 DNA sequence: TGTGCCAGCAGCGCGCAGACCGGGAGCTCCTACAATGAGCAGTTCTTC.

The chain couples TRBV7-9 to TRBJ1-4; TRBD1 might be the D (5 bases). The CDR3 runs to 16 residues. Trimming removed 3 bases from V and 6 bases from J, with 17 bases in between. The germline CDR1 and CDR2 sequences are SEHNR and FQNEAQ (reference sequence). The chain's CDR3 is CASSFSLTAKYEKLFF. In DNA, the CDR3 is TGTGCCAGCAGCTTCTCCCTGACAGCCAAGTATGAAAAACTGTTTTTT. The variable domain in full, completed from reference TRBV7-9 and TRBJ1-4, reads DTGVSQNPRHKITKRGQNVTFRCDPISEHNRLYWYRQTLGQGPEFLTYFQNEAQLEKSRLLSDRFSAERPKGSFSTLEIQRTEQGDSAMYLCASSFSLTAKYEKLFFGSGTQLSVL.

This clonotype was seen many times. The CDR3 DNA reads as TGTGCCAGCACATCGTCTGGGAACTATGGCTACACCTTC. This codes for CASTSSGNYGYTF. The rearrangement uses TRBV9 and TRBJ1-2; D unclear. V dropped 6 bases and J dropped 2 bases, with 11 bases sitting between them. CDR3 size: 13 residues. CDR1 and CDR2 (germline): SGDLS, YYNGEE.

There are many counts of this clonotype. The chain is built from TRBV20-1 and TRBJ1-5, with D tentatively TRBD1 (6 bases). V was pared by 1 base and J by 7 bases, with 20 bases between. Germline values: CDR1 DFQATT, CDR2 SNEGSKA (reference sequence). This CDR3 region has 16 residues. The CDR3 region has the DNA TGCAGTGCTAGAGCCTCCACCGCAGGGGCGGGGCAGCCCCAGCATTTT. Translation: CSARASTAGAGQPQHF.

Turning to this clonotype: Since a much larger clone is just one base distant, this may be a read error. The rearrangement links TRBV7-8 to TRBJ2-5; 9 positions match TRBD2. The CDR3 length is 15 residues. Germline CDR1 reads SGHVS; CDR2 reads FQNEAQ. The CDR3 DNA follows: TGTGCCAGCAGCTTACTTAGCGGGAGAGTAGAGACCCAGCACTTC. As protein: CASSLLSGRVETQHF. The whole variable domain, filled in from reference TRBV7-8 and TRBJ2-5, reads GAGVSQSPRYKVAKRGQDVALRCDPISGHVSLFWYQQALGQGPEFLTYFQNEAQLDKSGLPSDRFFAERPEGSVSTLKIQRTQQEDSAVYLCASSLLSGRVETQHFGPGTRLLVL.

This clonotype was recorded at least ten times. The V call is TRBV15, the J call TRBJ2-1; the D is unclear. Germline V lookup: CDR1 LNHNV, CDR2 YYDKDF (reference sequence). This CDR3 spans 13 amino acids. V was shortened by 8 bases and J by 2 bases, with 10 bases between the two germline ends. CDR3 nucleotide sequence: TGTGCCACCCGGGCAGATGCCTACAATGAGCAGTTCTTC. Encoded protein: CATRADAYNEQFF. The whole variable domain, filled in from reference TRBV15 and TRBJ2-1, reads DAMVIQNPRYQVTQFGKPVTLSCSQTLNHNVMYWYQQKSSQAPKLLFHYYDKDFNNEADTPDNFQSRRPNTSFCFLDIRSPGLGDTAMYLCATRADAYNEQFFGPGTRLTVL.

This clonotype has at least ten counts. The rearrangement joins TRBV20-1 to TRBJ2-7; unclear D gene. Germline CDR1 is DFQATT and CDR2 is SNEGSKA (reference sequence). The germline V and J ends were trimmed by 0 bases and 0 bases, with 9 bases remaining between them. CDR3 length equals 14 residues. CDR3 sequence (DNA): TGCAGTGCTAGAGATCTGAGTGTCTCCTACGAGCAGTACTTC. Its translation: CSARDLSVSYEQYF.

This clonotype came up many times. V and J are TRBV11-2 and TRBJ2-3, with D unclear. The CDR3 spans 14 residues. V was shortened by 5 bases and J by 1 base, with 10 bases between the two germline ends. Per the germline V gene, CDR1 is SGHAT and CDR2 is FQNNGV. The chain's CDR3 is CASSLSPGTDTQYF. CDR3 nucleotides: TGTGCCAGCAGCCTTAGCCCTGGCACAGATACGCAGTATTTT.

This clonotype came up many times. The genes are TRBV12-5 and TRBJ2-5; weak D call: TRBD2 (5 bases). V was pared by 4 bases and J by 2 bases, with 8 bases between. Per the germline V gene, CDR1 is LGHNT and CDR2 is FRNRAP. The CDR3 extends over 13 amino acids. CDR3 residues: CASGSGNQETQYF. The CDR3 bases are TGTGCTAGTGGTTCCGGGAATCAAGAGACCCAGTACTTC.

In this sample, this clonotype turned up many times. V and J are TRBV4-3 and TRBJ2-7, with D perhaps matching TRBD1 or TRBD2 (5 bases each). Germline CDR1 is LGHNA and CDR2 is YSLEER. This CDR3 contains 15 residues. V was shortened by 1 base and J by 6 bases, with 16 bases between the two germline ends. The CDR3 protein is CASSQVVGDVGEQYF. The CDR3 DNA reads TGCGCCAGCAGCCAAGTTGTAGGGGACGTAGGCGAGCAGTACTTC.